A single T cell receptor beta chain is shown here with its context. This clonotype was detected only a few times. No cognate antigen has been identified for it. The sample holds no much larger clone one base away, and base qualities are not on file. The source of the sample is a study of response to subunit inactivated influenza vaccine (dated by TCRdb to 2016 to 2019). The study in broad terms: The study used deep quantitative T cell receptor repertoire profiling to track responses to a trivalent subunit inactivated influenza vaccine. Beyond this particular receptor, the publication reports: The authors proposed that each seasonal influenza vaccination may bring in only a limited number of new T cells.

Preparation of the library involved RT-PCR. The sample was run on an Illumina HiSeq 2500. TCRdb took the public reads, trimmed them with fastp at Q25, ran MiXCR for clone calling and kept in-frame beta chains. Each entry is one CDR3 protein sequence, shown with its most common DNA and genes. A total of about 700,000 distinct CDR3 sequences appear in this sample, about 15% of them only once. The ten largest clones represent around 7% of the sample. The CDR3 starts with the cysteine, ends with the phenylalanine, and has 13 residues. Kept here is only the CDR3 DNA, which spans 39 bases and is read in frame from base 1. V loses 6 bases at its end and J loses 9 bases; junction bases beyond the gene matches: 8. The CDR1 and CDR2 encoded by the germline V gene (reference sequence) are DFQATT and SNEGSKA.

This material consisted of PBMCs from blood, taken about 14 days before vaccination. The rearrangement combines TRBV20-1 with TRBJ2-7, with 13 bases aligning to TRBD2. The receptor comes from a man aged 50 to 60 who received an inactivated influenza vaccine. Donor details come from another sample of the same person, matched by shared clones. The sequence in DNA is TGCAGTGCGAAACCGGGACTAGCGGGAAGGCAGTACTTC. The encoded protein is CSAKPGLAGRQYF.